The next 19 T cell receptor beta chains were all read from a single sample in a study of T cell responses to AZD1222 COVID-19 vaccine. The repertoire was sequenced with immunoSEQ multiplex PCR; TCRdb's copy has only in-frame clones and lacks some. The sample has around 120,000 clones, about 90% seen once. Sequencing was performed on peripheral blood, taken 28 days after the second AZD1222 dose. All receptors come from an adult who received the AZD1222 COVID-19 vaccine.

CDR3 bases: TGTGCCAGTAGTACCACTAGCGGGGTCTGGGATGAGCAGTTCTTC. Translated, it gives CASSTTSGVWDEQFF. This chain uses TRBV19 with TRBJ2-1; 10 positions match TRBD2. Germline CDR1 is LNHDA and CDR2 is SQIVND (reference sequence). V shed 4 bases and J 8 bases; nucleotides not matched to a gene: 8. The CDR3 has 15 residues.

The rearrangement uses TRBV10-3 and TRBJ2-6, with D hard to call. Germline CDR1 is ENHRY and CDR2 is SYGVKD. Trimming took 4 bases from V and 1 from J, leaving 2 bases between them. This CDR3 is built from 13 residues. The CDR3: CAISGSGANVLTF. The CDR3 DNA reads TGTGCCATCAGTGGATCTGGGGCCAACGTCCTGACTTTC.

By frequency in the sample, this clone is medium-sized (0.01 to 0.1%). Other DNA sequences in the sample encode the same CDR3. V usage is TRBV28 and J usage is TRBJ1-3, with 8 nucleotides matching TRBD1. Trimming at V came to 5 bases and at J to 0 bases, leaving 3 bases not matched to a gene. The germline CDR1 and CDR2 sequences are MDHEN and SYDVKM. The CDR3 covers 15 residues. CDR3 sequence reads: CASSDRGLSGNTIYF. In nucleotides, the CDR3 is TGTGCCAGCAGTGACAGGGGCCTCTCTGGAAACACCATATATTTT.

This clone was seen only a few times. The chain couples TRBV7-9 to TRBJ2-1, with a tentative D call TRBD2 (5 bases). V gave up 3 bases and J gave up 8 bases, with 8 bases separating them. CDR1 is SEHNR, CDR2 FQNEAQ, per germline (reference sequence). This CDR3 comprises 12 residues. DNA of the CDR3: TGTGCCAGCAGCTTCGAGGACTATGAGCAGTTCTTC. This sequence encodes CASSFEDYEQFF.

This chain uses TRBV5-1 with TRBJ1-3, with 7 bases fitting TRBD1. Unmatched junction bases numbered 6, after V lost 5 bases and J lost 1 base. CDR3 size: 15 residues. Germline V gene sequence: CDR1 SGHRS, CDR2 YFSETQ. CDR3 sequence: CASRPTGSSGNTIYF. The CDR3 DNA is TGCGCCAGCAGACCGACAGGGTCTTCTGGAAACACCATATATTTT.

The rearrangement links TRBV1 to TRBJ2-5. TRBV1 is a pseudogene locus. This CDR3 contains 18 residues. The CDR3 DNA reads TGCACCAGCAGCCAAGAGGGGAAGAAAGCTAGGGCGCAAGAGACCCAGTACTTC. Translated: CTSSQEGKKARAQETQYF.

This chain links TRBV11-2 with TRBJ2-3; D gene ambiguous. V lost 5 bases and J lost 6, with 9 bases in between. The CDR3 contains 12 residues. Germline CDR1 reads SGHAT; CDR2 reads FQNNGV. CDR3 residues: CASSLQLDTQYF. The CDR3 bases are TGTGCCAGCAGCCTCCAGTTGGATACGCAGTATTTT.

In this sample, this clone turned up once. This chain links TRBV5-1 with TRBJ2-3; TRBD2 agrees at 9 bases. The CDR3 has 14 residues. CDR1 SGHRS and CDR2 YFSETQ come from the germline V gene. V gave up 5 bases and J gave up 2 bases; unmatched junction bases: 3. CDR3 in amino acids: CASRRLAATDTQYF. The CDR3 nucleotides are TGCGCCAGCAGGCGACTAGCGGCCACAGATACGCAGTATTTT.

The gene calls are TRBV6-2 or TRBV6-3 and TRBJ2-7, with 16 bases matching TRBD2. V lost 2 bases to trimming and J lost 5 bases; unmatched junction nucleotides: 9. Germline CDR1 and CDR2: MNHEY and SVGEGT. This CDR3 spans 18 amino acids. The CDR3 protein is CASSYPRGTSGGVNEQYF. The CDR3 coding sequence is TGTGCCAGCAGTTACCCCCGAGGGACTAGCGGGGGGGTCAACGAGCAGTACTTC.

J is TRBJ2-1 and V is TRBV20-1; no clear D gene. With 6 bases removed from V and 9 bases from J, the gap between germline ends came to 9 bases. The CDR3 extends over 10 amino acids. The germline CDR1 and CDR2 sequences are DFQATT and SNEGSKA (reference sequence). CDR3 sequence: CSAADGEQFF. In DNA, the CDR3 is TGCAGTGCCGCCGACGGTGAGCAGTTCTTC.

This sequence joins TRBV3-1 (or the pseudogene TRBV3-2) and TRBJ1-1; D not certain. The CDR3 is made up of 13 amino acids. Germline V gives CDR1 LGHDT, CDR2 YNNKEL (reference sequence). Deletions cut 4 bases from V and 6 bases from J, with 12 bases between. CDR3 bases: TGTGCCAGCAGCCTTCGAGGAGCCGCTGAAGCTTTCTTT. Translating it yields CASSLRGAAEAFF.

The rearrangement uses TRBV19 and TRBJ2-7, with 7 bases lining up with TRBD2. The trim removed 3 bases at V and 5 bases at J, leaving 7 bases unmatched. Looked up from germline, CDR1 is LNHDA and CDR2 is SQIVND (reference sequence). The CDR3 contains 14 residues. The CDR3 nucleotides are TGTGCCAGTAGTATGGGAGGGATGGACAACGAGCAGTACTTC. Amino acid sequence: CASSMGGMDNEQYF.

The chain has TRBV4-2 and TRBJ2-7; weak D call: TRBD1 (5 bases). CDR1 is LGHNA, CDR2 YNFKEQ, per germline. V was trimmed by 4 bases and J by 1 base, leaving 11 bases between them. This CDR3 spans 14 amino acids. This CDR3 is CASSPGSGSYEQYF. In nucleotides, the CDR3 is TGTGCCAGCAGCCCAGGGTCTGGGTCCTACGAGCAGTACTTC.

The J gene is TRBJ2-7, the V gene TRBV15; perhaps TRBD2 as D (6 bases). V lost 5 bases to trimming and J lost 4 bases, with 21 bases between them. This CDR3 region has 16 residues. Germline CDR1 and CDR2: LNHNV and YYDKDF (reference sequence). The CDR3 is CATSARGGAMIYEQYF. The CDR3 DNA sequence: TGTGCCACCAGCGCCAGAGGAGGGGCAATGATTTACGAGCAGTACTTC. The full variable domain, its missing parts supplied by reference TRBV15 and TRBJ2-7, is DAMVIQNPRYQVTQFGKPVTLSCSQTLNHNVMYWYQQKSSQAPKLLFHYYDKDFNNEADTPDNFQSRRPNTSFCFLDIRSPGLGDTAMYLCATSARGGAMIYEQYFGPGTRLTVT.

The CDR3 loop reads CASSYSPGNTEAFF. In DNA form, the CDR3 reads TGTGCCAGCAGTTACTCGCCGGGGAACACTGAAGCTTTCTTT. The rearrangement uses TRBV6-5 and TRBJ1-1; no clear D. V lost 0 bases to trimming and J lost 1 base, with 6 bases between them. This CDR3 spans 14 amino acids. Germline assignment: CDR1 MNHEY and CDR2 SVGAGI.

The chain couples TRBV6-5 to TRBJ1-1; 10 bases map to TRBD1. The CDR3 covers 15 residues. Germline CDR1 MNHEY, CDR2 SVGAGI. J gave up 4 bases and V 0 bases, and 2 bases lay outside the gene matches. The CDR3: CASSYSGQGGTEAFF. DNA of the CDR3: TGTGCCAGCAGTTACTCCGGACAGGGGGGCACTGAAGCTTTCTTT.

This clone was seen a few times. The J gene is TRBJ1-6, the V gene TRBV4-2; TRBD1 agrees at 7 bases. Per the germline V gene, CDR1 is LGHNA and CDR2 is YNFKEQ. V dropped 2 bases and J dropped 8; count of bases not matched to a gene: 9. The CDR3 totals 16 residues. The CDR3 loop reads CASSQPTGTAYSPLHF. Written as DNA, the CDR3 is TGTGCCAGCAGCCAACCTACCGGGACAGCCTATTCACCCCTCCACTTT.

CDR3: CASSWDRADQPQHF. CDR3 in DNA: TGTGCCAGCAGTTGGGACCGGGCCGATCAGCCCCAGCATTTT. The J gene is TRBJ1-5, the V gene TRBV2; D is perhaps TRBD1 (5 bases). The germline V gene encodes CDR1 SNHLY and CDR2 FYNNEI. With 5 bases removed from V and 5 bases from J, the gap between germline ends came to 13 bases. The CDR3 runs to 14 residues.

This clone was found a few times. The rearrangement joins TRBV2 to TRBJ1-1; D is undetermined. This CDR3 comprises 14 residues. Germline V gene lookup returns CDR1 SNHLY and CDR2 FYNNEI. The V end was cut by 3 bases, the J end by 0 bases, with 8 bases between. This CDR3 is CASSEQLMNTEAFF. The CDR3, as DNA: TGTGCCAGCAGTGAGCAGTTGATGAACACTGAAGCTTTCTTT.